Following are 21 T cell receptor beta chains from one sample sequenced in a study of blood T cell repertoires in COVID-19. Generated by immunoSEQ multiplex PCR, the TCRdb table keeps only in-frame clones and is missing some. In the table there are about 170,000 clones, under 90% of which are singletons. Sequencing used peripheral blood. The receptors shown here come from an elderly woman with active or convalescent COVID-19.

The chain is built from TRBV9 and TRBJ1-5, with D unresolved. Germline V CDR1 and CDR2: SGDLS, YYNGEE. This CDR3 is 16 amino acids long. V lost 0 bases to trimming and J lost 2 bases, with 12 bases between them. The CDR3 bases are TGTGCCAGCAGCGTAGGCGGGGAGGACGGCAATCAGCCCCAGCATTTT. It is translated as CASSVGGEDGNQPQHF. Using reference TRBV9 and TRBJ1-5 for the parts outside the CDR3, the full variable domain is DSGVTQTPKHLITATGQRVTLRCSPRSGDLSVYWYQQSLDQGLQFLIQYYNGEERAKGNILERFSAQQFPDLHSELNLSSLELGDSALYFCASSVGGEDGNQPQHFGDGTRLSIL.

The J gene is TRBJ1-2, the V gene TRBV6-6; D is perhaps TRBD1 (5 bases). The CDR3 runs to 13 residues. Between the trimmed V and J ends, which lost 8 bases and 3 bases, there was a span of 13 bases. Germline assignment: CDR1 MNHNY and CDR2 SVGAGI (reference sequence). The CDR3 sequence: CASRQSPHYGYTF. DNA of the CDR3: TGTGCCAGCCGACAGTCCCCTCACTATGGCTACACCTTC.

The chain uses TRBV9 and TRBJ2-7; TRBD2 aligns across 8 bases. Germline values: CDR1 SGDLS, CDR2 YYNGEE. The CDR3 is 15 amino acids. Trimming removed 7 bases from V and 0 bases from J; junction bases left unmatched: 9. The CDR3 DNA sequence: TGTGCCAGCTCCCGTAGCGGGGACCCCTCCTACGAGCAGTACTTC. Protein sequence: CASSRSGDPSYEQYF.

V usage is TRBV2 and J usage is TRBJ1-2; tentative D call: TRBD1 (5 bases). Trimming cost V 4 bases and J 7 bases, with 13 bases left between them. This CDR3 is built from 13 residues. The germline CDR1 and CDR2 sequences are SNHLY and FYNNEI. CDR3 in amino acids: CASSVKGRGGYTF. CDR3 nucleotides: TGTGCCAGCAGTGTGAAAGGGAGGGGTGGCTACACCTTC.

CDR3 nucleotides: TGTGCCGGAATGACTAGCGATTATACTAATGAGCAGTTCTTC. Protein product: CAGMTSDYTNEQFF. The chain is built from TRBV2 and TRBJ2-1, with 8 bases matching TRBD2. The CDR3 consists of 14 residues. V lost 11 bases, J lost 7 bases, and 13 bases stayed unmatched. Germline V lookup: CDR1 SNHLY, CDR2 FYNNEI.

This chain uses TRBV3-1 (or the pseudogene TRBV3-2) with TRBJ1-2, with D tentatively TRBD1 (6 bases). Germline assignment: CDR1 LGHDT and CDR2 YNNKEL (reference sequence). V lost 1 base, J lost 4 bases, and 10 bases lay in between. The length of the CDR3 is 14 residues. The CDR3 reads CASSQVQGPYGYTF. Written as DNA, the CDR3 is TGTGCCAGCAGCCAAGTGCAGGGGCCCTATGGCTACACCTTC.

This clone came up once. This CDR3 is also generated by other DNA sequences in the sample. The gene calls are TRBV2 and TRBJ2-7; 11 bases match TRBD1. Germline CDR1 reads SNHLY; CDR2 reads FYNNEI. The trim removed 6 bases at V and 4 bases at J, leaving 5 bases unmatched. The CDR3 has 14 amino acids. The CDR3 loop reads CASSPGTGGYEQYF. The DNA for the CDR3 is TGTGCCAGCAGCCCCGGGACAGGGGGATACGAGCAGTACTTC.

The rearrangement links TRBV7-3 to TRBJ2-5; D might be TRBD2 (5 bases). The CDR3 has 13 amino acids. Per germline, CDR1 SGHTA and CDR2 FQGTGA. V was clipped by 2 bases and J by 2 bases, with 6 bases between them. The CDR3 reads CASSLGGQETQYF. CDR3 DNA: TGTGCCAGCAGCTTAGGAGGACAAGAGACCCAGTACTTC.

V is TRBV19 and J is TRBJ2-3; D gene unclear. In germline, CDR1 is LNHDA, CDR2 SQIVND (reference sequence). The CDR3 extends over 15 amino acids. Trimming removed 7 bases at V and 1 base at J, with 15 bases between. The CDR3 DNA follows: TGTGCCAGTATCCCCGCCGGCGGCGGCACAGATACGCAGTATTTT. Amino acids: CASIPAGGGTDTQYF.

The CDR3 DNA sequence: TGTGCCAGCAGCGTCATTCCCGGGACAACCAACTATGGCTACACCTTC. Protein: CASSVIPGTTNYGYTF. V gene TRBV7-6 combines with J gene TRBJ1-2, with D possibly being TRBD1 (6 bases). The germline CDR1 and CDR2 sequences are SGHVS and FNYEAQ. The CDR3 runs to 16 residues. Trimming left V 5 bases short and J 2 bases short, with 18 bases between.

The rearrangement uses TRBV7-2 and TRBJ2-1; 7 bases line up with TRBD1. The CDR3 spans 16 residues. V was clipped by 5 bases and J by 0 bases; unmatched bases: 7. Germline CDR1 SGHTA, CDR2 FQGNSA. The CDR3 protein is CASSPRGRGSYNEQFF. The CDR3 DNA follows: TGTGCCAGCAGCCCCAGGGGGAGAGGCTCCTACAATGAGCAGTTCTTC.

Points on this clone: A read error may account for a junction end that differs from germline. The gene calls are TRBV4-1 and TRBJ1-2; 9 bases fit TRBD1. The germline V gene encodes CDR1 MGHRA and CDR2 YSYEKL. The CDR3 has 14 residues. CDR3 coding DNA: TGCGCCAGCAGCCACGACCCGGGACAGGGAGACCTAGACTTC. Its translation: CASSHDPGQGDLDF.

The chain couples TRBV30 to TRBJ1-3; D possibly corresponds to TRBD1 (6 bases). The CDR3 extends over 12 amino acids. Germline V gives CDR1 GTSNPN, CDR2 SVGIG (reference sequence). Trimming left V 7 bases short and J 7 bases short, with 14 bases between. This CDR3 is CASGHPGNTIYF. The DNA for the CDR3 is TGTGCCTCGGGACACCCGGGGAACACCATATATTTT. The whole variable domain, filled in from reference TRBV30 and TRBJ1-3, reads SQTIHQWPATLVQPVGSPLSLECTVEGTSNPNLYWYRQAAGRGLQLLFYSVGIGQISSEVPQNLSASRPQDRQFILSSKKLLLSDSGFYLCASGHPGNTIYFGEGSWLTVV.

In its sample, this clone was seen a few times. This chain joins TRBV28 and TRBJ2-7; 8 bases match TRBD1. Germline assignment: CDR1 MDHEN and CDR2 SYDVKM. The CDR3 contains 15 residues. Unmatched junction bases numbered 8, after V lost 4 bases and J lost 3 bases. CDR3 in DNA: TGTGCCAGCAGTTCCGAAGACAGGGGTTTCTACGAGCAGTACTTC. This codes for CASSSEDRGFYEQYF.

The chain joins TRBV5-1 to TRBJ2-5, with TRBD2 as a possible D gene (7 bases). V lost 4 bases and J lost 2, with 15 bases in between. The CDR3 covers 15 residues. In germline, CDR1 is SGHRS, CDR2 YFSETQ. In nucleotides, the CDR3 is TGCGCCAGCAGCCCTAAGGGGGGGTTACAAGAGACCCAGTACTTC. Its protein product is CASSPKGGLQETQYF.

V and J are TRBV12-3 or TRBV12-4 and TRBJ1-1, with D tentatively TRBD1 (6 bases). CDR3 length equals 13 residues. The germline V and J ends were trimmed by 3 bases and 4 bases, with 9 bases remaining between them. CDR3 nucleotide sequence: TGTGCCAGCAGTTTTCAGGGGCTCACTGAAGCTTTCTTT. It encodes CASSFQGLTEAFF.

The chain recombines TRBV6-5 with TRBJ1-2, with D possibly TRBD1 on 6 matching bases. The CDR3 covers 13 residues. The germline V and J ends were trimmed by 6 bases and 4 bases, with 12 bases remaining between them. Per the germline V gene, CDR1 is MNHEY and CDR2 is SVGAGI. The CDR3 DNA reads as TGTGCCAGCAGGTCACAGGGTACCTATGGCTACACCTTC. It is translated as CASRSQGTYGYTF.

The chain uses TRBV24-1 and TRBJ2-5, with 8 bases fitting TRBD1. The CDR3 covers 15 residues. CDR1 is KGHDR and CDR2 is SFDVKD in the germline V gene. Trimming cost V 3 bases and J 1 base; bases outside gene matches: 3. In DNA form, the CDR3 reads TGTGCCACCAGTGATACCGGACAGGGCCAAGAGACCCAGTACTTC. This gives the protein CATSDTGQGQETQYF.

CDR3 in amino acids: CASGEVGYEQYF. Here the CDR3 DNA reads TGTGCCAGCGGGGAGGTTGGCTACGAGCAGTACTTC. The V call is TRBV28, the J call TRBJ2-7, with D perhaps matching TRBD2 (6 bases). V dropped 8 bases and J dropped 3 bases, with 11 bases sitting between them. This CDR3 spans 12 amino acids. Germline V lookup: CDR1 MDHEN, CDR2 SYDVKM.

This clone has more than one count but fewer than ten. This chain links TRBV5-1 with TRBJ2-4; possibly TRBD2 for D (5 bases). The CDR3 has 15 amino acids. Germline assignment: CDR1 SGHRS and CDR2 YFSETQ. Trimming took 2 bases from V and 0 from J, leaving 9 bases between them. The CDR3 region has the DNA TGCGCCAGCAGCTTATTTCGGGGAGCCAAAAACATTCAGTACTTC. This translates into CASSLFRGAKNIQYF.

This clone was detected only once. This chain uses TRBV2 with TRBJ1-5; 9 bases align to TRBD1. Looked up from germline, CDR1 is SNHLY and CDR2 is FYNNEI. Trimming removed 6 bases from V and 3 bases from J; junction bases left unmatched: 12. The CDR3 has 17 residues. CDR3 in amino acids: CASSIKGTGGLNQPQHF. DNA of the CDR3: TGTGCCAGCAGCATAAAAGGCACAGGGGGCCTCAATCAGCCCCAGCATTTT.